This T cell receptor beta chain was sequenced in a study of STAT3 mutations in large granular lymphocyte leukemia. On the study more broadly: Roughly half of the longitudinally sequenced T-LGLL patients carried detectable canonical activating STAT3 mutations. The study's findings and limits: In about 30% of the 18 patients, new TCR clonotypes emerged after therapy. Clonal expansion was inferred from samples taken at other timepoints. Every T-cell large granular lymphocyte leukemia patient had at least one immunodominant TCR beta clonotype.

Using immunoSEQ multiplex PCR, the repertoire was profiled, and TCRdb retains in-frame clones only, with some absent. The sample lists approximately 42,000 clones, 80% to 85% seen once, with roughly 0.4% in the top ten. This clone was seen a few times. The antigen remains unidentified. The V and J ends lost 2 bases and 3 bases respectively, with 10 bases between them. The CDR3 totals 14 residues. The clonotype was recovered from a human donor with T large granular lymphocyte leukemia. Some clones in this sample may be carry-over from other donors' samples. This rearrangement joins TRBV23-1 to TRBJ1-1, with unresolved D. TRBV23-1 is recorded as an ORF, its role being uncertain. Sequencing used PBMCs. The CDR3 protein is CASSQIATDTEAFF. The CDR3 DNA is TGCGCCAGCAGTCAAATTGCGACGGACACTGAAGCTTTCTTT.